Listed below are T cell receptor beta chains from one sample, sequenced in a study of T-cell memory formation after mild COVID-19. TCRdb independently ran MiXCR on the 5' RACE reads; one entry per CDR3 protein. The table has roughly 620,000 distinct CDR3 sequences, under 20% seen once. Sequenced sample: PBMCs or a T cell subset sorted from them (not recorded which). The receptors were gathered from an adult woman who had mild COVID-19 (a few samples of this study predate the infection). Cell type and time point are not known. Both conserved end residues are part of each CDR3. A D gene is named only where the DNA matches it firmly. Clone size is given for some rows only: seen once, a few or many times, or a class if the clone is expanded.

abundance: .
j_gene: TRBJ1-1
v_gene: TRBV6-2/TRBV6-3
len: 12
d_gene: .
CDR3nt: TGTGCCAGCAGTTACTTCCCAGCTGAAGCTTTCTTT
CDR3aa: CASSYFPAEAFF

abundance: many
j_gene: TRBJ2-2
v_gene: TRBV7-8
len: 16
d_gene: .
CDR3nt: TGTGCCAGCAGCTCTCAGACGGGGGGCAACACCGGGGAGCTGTTTTTT
CDR3aa: CASSSQTGGNTGELFF

abundance: .
j_gene: TRBJ2-7
v_gene: TRBV29-1
len: 11
d_gene: .
CDR3nt: TGCAGCGTTGAAACGGCCCACGAGCAGTACTTC
CDR3aa: CSVETAHEQYF

abundance: few
j_gene: TRBJ1-1
v_gene: TRBV12-3/TRBV12-4
len: 15
d_gene: TRBD1
CDR3nt: TGTGCCAGCAGACCCTCAGACAGGGGCGGCACTGAAGCTTTCTTT
CDR3aa: CASRPSDRGGTEAFF

abundance: .
j_gene: TRBJ2-5
v_gene: TRBV7-2
len: 13
d_gene: .
CDR3nt: TGTGCCAGCAGCTTAACTCAGTTAGAGACCCAGTACTTC
CDR3aa: CASSLTQLETQYF

abundance: .
j_gene: TRBJ1-4
v_gene: TRBV20-1
len: 15
d_gene: .
CDR3nt: TGCAGTGCCAACAACAGGACAGACATTAATGAAAAACTGTTTTTT
CDR3aa: CSANNRTDINEKLFF

abundance: few
j_gene: TRBJ2-7
v_gene: TRBV5-4
len: 14
d_gene: .
CDR3nt: TGTGCCAGCAGCTTGTTTGGGAGAAGGTACGAGCAGTACTTC
CDR3aa: CASSLFGRRYEQYF

abundance: .
j_gene: TRBJ1-3
v_gene: TRBV7-9
len: 16
d_gene: .
CDR3nt: TGTGCCAGCAGCTTGGGACGCGGCAGATCTGGAAACACCATATATTTT
CDR3aa: CASSLGRGRSGNTIYF

abundance: .
j_gene: TRBJ2-1
v_gene: TRBV4-3
len: 20
d_gene: TRBD2
CDR3nt: TGCGCCAGCAGCCAAGAGAGGTATGGGCGTACTAGCGGGCTATACAATGCGCAGTTCTTC
CDR3aa: CASSQERYGRTSGLYNAQFF

abundance: many
j_gene: TRBJ2-7
v_gene: TRBV5-1
len: 14
d_gene: TRBD1
CDR3nt: TGCGCCGGCAGAACCGGGACAGATTCTTTGGAGCAGTACTTC
CDR3aa: CAGRTGTDSLEQYF

abundance: few
j_gene: TRBJ2-2
v_gene: TRBV10-2
len: 16
d_gene: TRBD1
CDR3nt: TGCGCCAGCCGATACTCGACAGGGGTAGATACCGGGGAGCTGTTTTTT
CDR3aa: CASRYSTGVDTGELFF

abundance: .
j_gene: TRBJ1-1
v_gene: TRBV4-1
len: 16
d_gene: .
CDR3nt: TGCGCCAGCAGCCATAGCGTGCGGCAGAAGAACACTGAAGCTTTCTTT
CDR3aa: CASSHSVRQKNTEAFF

abundance: .
j_gene: TRBJ2-1
v_gene: TRBV7-9
len: 13
d_gene: TRBD2
CDR3nt: TGTGCCGGAAGACTAGCGGGGGGTGTTGAGCAGTTCTTC
CDR3aa: CAGRLAGGVEQFF

abundance: .
j_gene: TRBJ2-7
v_gene: TRBV4-1
len: 17
d_gene: TRBD1
CDR3nt: TGCGCCAGCAGCCAAGATCGGACAGGGGGGCGAAAACCGGAGCAGTACTTC
CDR3aa: CASSQDRTGGRKPEQYF

abundance: few
j_gene: TRBJ1-4
v_gene: TRBV7-2
len: 13
d_gene: .
CDR3nt: TGTGCCAGCAGCTTAGGGCCTAATGAAAAACTGTTTTTT
CDR3aa: CASSLGPNEKLFF

abundance: few
j_gene: TRBJ1-1
v_gene: TRBV6-1
len: 14
d_gene: .
CDR3nt: TGTGCCAGCAGCGTCGGACGGGGAAACACTGAAGCTTTCTTT
CDR3aa: CASSVGRGNTEAFF

abundance: .
j_gene: TRBJ2-5
v_gene: TRBV7-8
len: 14
d_gene: .
CDR3nt: TGTGCCAGCAGCTCAAGGGCCCAACAAGAGACCCAGTACTTC
CDR3aa: CASSSRAQQETQYF

abundance: few
j_gene: TRBJ1-2
v_gene: TRBV5-1
len: 15
d_gene: .
CDR3nt: TGCGCCAGCAGCTTGGCGGGGGGAGACGGCTATGGCTACACCTTC
CDR3aa: CASSLAGGDGYGYTF

abundance: .
j_gene: TRBJ2-5
v_gene: TRBV25-1
len: 14
d_gene: TRBD2
CDR3nt: TGTGCCAGCAGGGCTAGCGGGGGTCCAGAGACCCAGTACTTC
CDR3aa: CASRASGGPETQYF

abundance: .
j_gene: TRBJ2-1
v_gene: TRBV4-3
len: 14
d_gene: .
CDR3nt: TGCGCCAGCAGCCAGGGACCCGCCAGCGATGAGCAGTTCTTC
CDR3aa: CASSQGPASDEQFF

abundance: few
j_gene: TRBJ2-2
v_gene: TRBV20-1
len: 15
d_gene: .
CDR3nt: TGCAGTGCTAGAGAAACTCGGGGGTACACCGGGGAGCTGTTTTTT
CDR3aa: CSARETRGYTGELFF

abundance: .
j_gene: TRBJ1-1
v_gene: TRBV6-1
len: 15
d_gene: .
CDR3nt: TGTGCCAGCAGTGAAGGGGCAGGGGCGAACACTGAAGCTTTCTTT
CDR3aa: CASSEGAGANTEAFF

abundance: few
j_gene: TRBJ1-2
v_gene: TRBV25-1
len: 15
d_gene: TRBD1
CDR3nt: TGTGCCAGCAGTGATCCTCTGGGACAGGACTATGGCTACACCTTC
CDR3aa: CASSDPLGQDYGYTF

abundance: few
j_gene: TRBJ2-1
v_gene: TRBV18
len: 14
d_gene: TRBD1
CDR3nt: TGTGCCAGCTCCCTTCGGACAGGGCCAATTGAGCAGTTCTTC
CDR3aa: CASSLRTGPIEQFF

abundance: .
j_gene: TRBJ2-3
v_gene: TRBV6-2/TRBV6-3
len: 15
d_gene: .
CDR3nt: TGTGCCAGCAGTTACTATACCCTGGGCACAGATACGCAGTATTTT
CDR3aa: CASSYYTLGTDTQYF

abundance: many
j_gene: TRBJ2-1
v_gene: TRBV2
len: 13
d_gene: .
CDR3nt: TGTGCCAGCAGGGGTGCTAACCCCAATGAGCAGTTCTTC
CDR3aa: CASRGANPNEQFF

abundance: few
j_gene: TRBJ2-5
v_gene: TRBV11-2
len: 18
d_gene: TRBD2
CDR3nt: TGTGCCAGCAGCTTAGCCGTGGGTCGTAGCGGGAGTTATGAGACCCAGTACTTC
CDR3aa: CASSLAVGRSGSYETQYF

abundance: .
j_gene: TRBJ2-7
v_gene: TRBV4-3
len: 16
d_gene: TRBD2
CDR3nt: TGCGCCAGCAGCCCTCACTCGACTAGCGGGAGCTACGAGCAGTACTTC
CDR3aa: CASSPHSTSGSYEQYF

abundance: .
j_gene: TRBJ2-1
v_gene: TRBV18
len: 14
d_gene: .
CDR3nt: TGTGCCAGCTCACCCGGGACTGATACAAATGAGCAGTTCTTC
CDR3aa: CASSPGTDTNEQFF

abundance: many
j_gene: TRBJ2-2
v_gene: TRBV5-8
len: 15
d_gene: .
CDR3nt: TGTGCCAGCAGCTTGGACTCGAACCCCACCGGGGAGCTGTTTTTT
CDR3aa: CASSLDSNPTGELFF

abundance: few
j_gene: TRBJ2-7
v_gene: TRBV24-1
len: 15
d_gene: TRBD1
CDR3nt: TGTGCCACCAGTGACCCCGGGACAGGGGGCGGAGAGCAGTACTTC
CDR3aa: CATSDPGTGGGEQYF

abundance: .
j_gene: TRBJ2-7
v_gene: TRBV9
len: 15
d_gene: TRBD1
CDR3nt: TGTGCCAGCAGCGTGGGACAGGGGGCTTCCTACGAGCAGTACTTC
CDR3aa: CASSVGQGASYEQYF

abundance: few
j_gene: TRBJ2-3
v_gene: TRBV20-1
len: 15
d_gene: TRBD2
CDR3nt: TGCAGTGCCCCCCCTCTAGCGGGCAACACAGATACGCAGTATTTT
CDR3aa: CSAPPLAGNTDTQYF

abundance: .
j_gene: TRBJ2-3
v_gene: TRBV11-2
len: 18
d_gene: TRBD2
CDR3nt: TGTGCCAGCAGCTCCGTTCCTAGCGGGGGGGGATCCACAGATACGCAGTATTTT
CDR3aa: CASSSVPSGGGSTDTQYF

abundance: many
j_gene: TRBJ2-7
v_gene: TRBV9
len: 17
d_gene: .
CDR3nt: TGTGCCAGCAGCGTAGGCCCTATGGACGGCGGGGTCCACGAGCAGTACTTC
CDR3aa: CASSVGPMDGGVHEQYF

abundance: few
j_gene: TRBJ2-4
v_gene: TRBV6-2/TRBV6-3
len: 17
d_gene: .
CDR3nt: TGTGCCAGCAGTACCCCCCGGGACAATCTAGCCAAAAACATTCAGTACTTC
CDR3aa: CASSTPRDNLAKNIQYF

abundance: .
j_gene: TRBJ1-5
v_gene: TRBV7-2
len: 13
d_gene: .
CDR3nt: TGTGCCAGCAGCTCCGACCCTATATTGCCCCAGCATTTT
CDR3aa: CASSSDPILPQHF

abundance: once
j_gene: TRBJ1-1
v_gene: TRBV13
len: 13
d_gene: TRBD1
CDR3nt: TGTGCCAACCACGACAGGGGTCGGACTGAAGCTTTCTTT
CDR3aa: CANHDRGRTEAFF

abundance: few
j_gene: TRBJ2-7
v_gene: TRBV7-8
len: 15
d_gene: .
CDR3nt: TGTGCCAGCAGCTTACGGATCAGTAACTCCTACGAGCAGTACTTC
CDR3aa: CASSLRISNSYEQYF

abundance: .
j_gene: TRBJ1-5
v_gene: TRBV5-4
len: 12
d_gene: .
CDR3nt: TGTGCCAGCTCCGCCGCTGGTCAGCCCCAGCATTTT
CDR3aa: CASSAAGQPQHF

abundance: .
j_gene: TRBJ2-7
v_gene: TRBV24-1
len: 13
d_gene: .
CDR3nt: TGTGCCACCAGTGAACGGGGACGTATGGCGCAGTACTTC
CDR3aa: CATSERGRMAQYF

abundance: .
j_gene: TRBJ2-1
v_gene: TRBV7-9
len: 12
d_gene: .
CDR3nt: TGTGCCAGCAGCTTCCATGACAATGAGCAGTTCTTC
CDR3aa: CASSFHDNEQFF

abundance: .
j_gene: TRBJ1-1
v_gene: TRBV7-3
len: 14
d_gene: TRBD1
CDR3nt: TGTGCCAGCAGCCCGGGACAGGGGTTGGCTGAAGCTTTCTTT
CDR3aa: CASSPGQGLAEAFF

abundance: .
j_gene: TRBJ1-5
v_gene: TRBV7-2
len: 14
d_gene: .
CDR3nt: TGTGCCAGCAGCGCGTCAGGGGGCAATCAGCCCCAGCATTTT
CDR3aa: CASSASGGNQPQHF

abundance: .
j_gene: TRBJ2-1
v_gene: TRBV29-1
len: 12
d_gene: .
CDR3nt: TGCAGCGTCCAGCGGAGTTCGAATGAGCAGTTCTTC
CDR3aa: CSVQRSSNEQFF

abundance: few
j_gene: TRBJ2-7
v_gene: TRBV20-1
len: 13
d_gene: TRBD2
CDR3nt: TGCAGTGCTCCGAGCGGGGGGTCCTACGAGCAGTACTTC
CDR3aa: CSAPSGGSYEQYF

abundance: .
j_gene: TRBJ2-3
v_gene: TRBV19
len: 14
d_gene: .
CDR3nt: TGTGCCAGTAGTATGCCGGGAGGCACAGATACGCAGTATTTT
CDR3aa: CASSMPGGTDTQYF

abundance: few
j_gene: TRBJ2-3
v_gene: TRBV27
len: 14
d_gene: TRBD1
CDR3nt: TGTGCCAGCAGAGTGACAGGGAACACAGATACGCAGTATTTT
CDR3aa: CASRVTGNTDTQYF

abundance: few
j_gene: TRBJ1-2
v_gene: TRBV15
len: 15
d_gene: .
CDR3nt: TGTGCCACCAGCAGAGGCATTTCCTCCTCGCATGGCTACACCTTC
CDR3aa: CATSRGISSSHGYTF